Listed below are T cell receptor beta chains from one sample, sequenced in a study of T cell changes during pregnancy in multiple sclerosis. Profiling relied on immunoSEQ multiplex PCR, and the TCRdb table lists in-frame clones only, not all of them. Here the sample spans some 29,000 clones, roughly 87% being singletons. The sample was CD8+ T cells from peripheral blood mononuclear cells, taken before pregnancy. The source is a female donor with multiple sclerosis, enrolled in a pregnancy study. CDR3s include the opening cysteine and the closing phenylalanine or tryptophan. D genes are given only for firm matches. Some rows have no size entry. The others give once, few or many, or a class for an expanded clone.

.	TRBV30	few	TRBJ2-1	CAWSRGGGDEQFF	TGTGCCTGGAGTCGAGGAGGGGGCGATGAGCAGTTCTTC
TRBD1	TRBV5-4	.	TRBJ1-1	CASRKGQGGGRSTEAFF	TGTGCCAGCAGGAAGGGACAGGGTGGAGGGCGAAGCACTGAAGCTTTCTTT
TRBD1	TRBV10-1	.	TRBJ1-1	CASRDRALEAFF	TGCGCCAGCAGGGACAGGGCTTTAGAAGCTTTCTTT
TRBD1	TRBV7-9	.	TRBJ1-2	CASSFGTGGSDGYTF	TGTGCCAGCAGCTTTGGGACAGGGGGTTCGGATGGCTACACCTTC
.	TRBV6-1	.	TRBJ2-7	CASSEWGNSYEQYF	TGTGCCAGCAGTGAATGGGGCAACTCCTACGAGCAGTACTTC
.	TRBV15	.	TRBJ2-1	CATSRGAGVDYNEQFF	TGTGCCACCAGCAGAGGAGCGGGTGTGGACTACAATGAGCAGTTCTTC
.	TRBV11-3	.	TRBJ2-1	CASSLLATHNEQFF	TGTGCCAGCAGCTTATTGGCGACACACAATGAGCAGTTCTTC
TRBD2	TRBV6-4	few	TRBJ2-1	CASSETSGRNEQFF	TGTGCCAGCAGTGAAACTAGCGGGAGAAATGAGCAGTTCTTC
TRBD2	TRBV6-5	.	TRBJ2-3	CASSYVREVADTQYF	TGTGCCAGCAGTTATGTGCGGGAGGTGGCAGATACGCAGTATTTT
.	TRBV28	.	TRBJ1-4	CASRNRQSTNEKLFF	TGTGCCAGCAGGAACAGACAGTCAACTAATGAAAAACTGTTTTTT
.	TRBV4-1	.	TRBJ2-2	CASSQDHVGSTGELFF	TGCGCCAGCAGCCAAGATCATGTGGGGAGCACCGGGGAGCTGTTTTTT
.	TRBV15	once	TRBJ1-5	CATSRGSSNQPQHF	TGTGCCACCAGCAGAGGCAGTTCTAATCAGCCCCAGCATTTT
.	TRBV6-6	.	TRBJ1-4	CASRQGQEKLFF	TGTGCCAGCAGACAGGGTCAAGAAAAACTGTTTTTT
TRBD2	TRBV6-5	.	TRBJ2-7	CASGPGGSSYEQYF	TGTGCCAGCGGCCCGGGGGGGAGCTCCTACGAGCAGTACTTC
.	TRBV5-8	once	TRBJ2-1	CASSLGHLNEQFF	TGTGCCAGCAGCTTGGGGCACCTCAATGAGCAGTTCTTC
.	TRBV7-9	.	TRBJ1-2	CASSPQTRNYGYTF	TGTGCCAGCAGCCCCCAGACAAGAAACTATGGCTACACCTTC
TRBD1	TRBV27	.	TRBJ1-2	CASSGPDRGSGYTF	TGTGCCAGCAGTGGCCCGGACAGGGGCAGCGGCTACACCTTC
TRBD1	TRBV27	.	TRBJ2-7	CASSWTGGQILEQYF	TGTGCCAGCAGTTGGACAGGGGGCCAGATTCTCGAGCAGTACTTC
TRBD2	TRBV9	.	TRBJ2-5	CASSVGVLGAGEETQYF	TGTGCCAGCAGCGTAGGAGTTTTGGGCGCGGGGGAAGAGACCCAGTACTTC
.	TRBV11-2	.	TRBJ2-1	CASSFHGSSYNEQFF	TGTGCCAGCAGCTTTCATGGGAGCTCCTACAATGAGCAGTTCTTC
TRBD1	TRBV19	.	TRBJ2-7	CASSTRTGDIYEQYF	TGTGCCAGTAGTACCCGGACAGGAGATATCTACGAGCAGTACTTC
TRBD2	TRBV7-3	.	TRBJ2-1	CASSLTAGGTRGNEQFF	TGTGCCAGCAGCTTAACGGCGGGGGGGACTAGAGGTAATGAGCAGTTCTTC
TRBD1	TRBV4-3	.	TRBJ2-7	CASSQGRTGSYEQYF	TGCGCCAGCAGCCAGGGGCGGACAGGTTCCTACGAGCAGTACTTC
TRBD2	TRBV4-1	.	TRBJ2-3	CASSNSGSRVDTQYF	TGCGCCAGCAGCAATAGCGGGAGTAGGGTAGATACGCAGTATTTT
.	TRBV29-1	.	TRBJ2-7	CSVGFGEGYEQYF	TGCAGCGTTGGGTTTGGAGAGGGCTACGAGCAGTACTTC
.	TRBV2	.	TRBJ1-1	CASSTPGEHTMNTEAFF	TGTGCCAGCAGTACCCCCGGGGAGCATACAATGAACACTGAAGCTTTCTTT
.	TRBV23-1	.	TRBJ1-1	CASSQSQGTLNTEAFF	TGCGCCAGCAGTCAATCGCAGGGGACCTTGAACACTGAAGCTTTCTTT
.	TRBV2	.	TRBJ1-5	CASSATRLGNQPQHF	TGTGCCAGCAGTGCGACGAGACTGGGCAATCAGCCCCAGCATTTT
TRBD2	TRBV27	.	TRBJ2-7	CASSLLASGGASYEQYF	TGTGCCAGCAGTTTGTTGGCTAGCGGGGGGGCCTCCTACGAGCAGTACTTC
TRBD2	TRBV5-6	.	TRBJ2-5	CASSPGLAGVSTQYF	TGTGCCAGCAGCCCGGGACTAGCGGGAGTTTCGACCCAGTACTTC
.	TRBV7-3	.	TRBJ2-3	CASSLTGQGTDTQYF	TGTGCCAGCAGCTTAACGGGGCAGGGGACAGATACGCAGTATTTT
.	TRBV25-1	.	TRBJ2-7	CASSESGAGLEYEQYF	TGTGCCAGCAGTGAATCTGGGGCAGGGCTGGAATACGAGCAGTACTTC
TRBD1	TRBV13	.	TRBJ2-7	CASVAGGQASYEQYF	TGTGCCAGTGTCGCTGGGGGACAGGCGTCCTACGAGCAGTACTTC
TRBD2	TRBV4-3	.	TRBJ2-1	CASSQDRAGGAAYNEQFF	TGCGCCAGCAGCCAAGATAGGGCGGGGGGCGCGGCTTACAATGAGCAGTTCTTC
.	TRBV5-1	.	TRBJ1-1	CASSLGGGTEAFF	TGCGCCAGCAGCTTGGGGGGGGGAACTGAAGCTTTCTTT
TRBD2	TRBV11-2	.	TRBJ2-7	CASSQSPLAGVAYEQYF	TGTGCCAGCAGCCAATCCCCACTAGCGGGAGTAGCCTACGAGCAGTACTTC
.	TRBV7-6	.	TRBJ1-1	CASSAQVNTEAFF	TGTGCCAGCAGCGCCCAGGTGAACACTGAAGCTTTCTTT
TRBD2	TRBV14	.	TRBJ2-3	CASSQDPISGAYTDTQYF	TGTGCCAGCAGCCAAGATCCTATTAGCGGGGCCTACACAGATACGCAGTATTTT
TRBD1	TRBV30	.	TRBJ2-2	CAWSVGTEYTGELFF	TGTGCCTGGAGTGTCGGGACAGAATACACCGGGGAGCTGTTTTTT
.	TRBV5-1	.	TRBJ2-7	CASSLEIPTGPTLYEQYF	TGCGCCAGCAGCTTGGAGATCCCCACAGGGCCTACGCTATACGAGCAGTACTTC
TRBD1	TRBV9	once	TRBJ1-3	CASSGDRGLSYF	TGTGCCAGCAGCGGGGACAGGGGGTTGAGTTATTTT
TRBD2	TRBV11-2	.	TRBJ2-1	CASSLGGSGGNNEQFF	TGTGCCAGCAGCTTAGGGGGTAGCGGGGGGAACAATGAGCAGTTCTTC
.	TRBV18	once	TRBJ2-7	CASSPPWGEGGLYEQYF	TGTGCCAGCTCACCACCATGGGGGGAAGGAGGACTCTACGAGCAGTACTTC
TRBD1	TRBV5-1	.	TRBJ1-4	CASSHRGRGEKLFF	TGCGCCAGCAGCCACAGGGGGCGCGGTGAAAAACTGTTTTTT
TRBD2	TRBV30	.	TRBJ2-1	CAWSVLAGGLNEQFF	TGTGCCTGGAGCGTGTTGGCGGGGGGGCTCAATGAGCAGTTCTTC
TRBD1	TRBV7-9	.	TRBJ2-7	CASSSTDRAATYEQYF	TGTGCCAGCAGCTCTACTGACAGGGCTGCGACCTACGAGCAGTACTTC
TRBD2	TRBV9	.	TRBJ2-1	CASSPLAGSHNNEQFF	TGTGCCAGCAGCCCACTAGCGGGCAGTCACAACAATGAGCAGTTCTTC
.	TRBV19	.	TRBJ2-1	CASSMRLNEQFF	TGTGCCAGTAGTATGAGACTCAATGAGCAGTTCTTC